This T cell receptor (beta chain) was identified during a study of blood T cells in healthy people across ages. The CDR3 covers 15 residues. CDR1 and CDR2 (germline): MNHEY, SVGAGI. Unmatched junction bases numbered 11, after V lost 8 bases and J lost 2 bases. For the second PCR, which ran for about 6 to 11 cycles, a sample-barcoded 5' primer and a J-beta primer mix were used. TCRdb used MiXCR to reprocess the 5' RACE reads, holding one entry per CDR3 protein. The sample holds about 2 million distinct CDR3 sequences; roughly 52% are singletons and the top ten take around 2.1%. Sequencing was done on a sample of blood. This receptor was taken from a woman aged 35 to 49 in good health. The chain employs TRBV6-5 and TRBJ2-5; 7 nucleotides align to TRBD1. The CDR3 loop is CASPSWKQGQETQYF. The CDR3 nucleotides read TGTGCCAGCCCCTCATGGAAACAGGGGCAAGAGACCCAGTACTTC.